This T cell receptor beta chain was recorded in a study of blood T cell repertoires in COVID-19. About the research overall: The origin of the acute and convalescent COVID-19 samples was the United States, Italy and Spain.

Produced via immunoSEQ multiplex PCR; TCRdb's table is partial and in-frame only. The sample has over 200,000 clones; 92% are singletons. Germline V CDR1 and CDR2: SGHVS, FQNEAQ. This CDR3 spans 14 amino acids. Trimming shortened V by 5 bases and J by 0 bases, and 11 bases separated the two germline ends. The chain recombines TRBV7-8 with TRBJ2-7; D gene unclear. The source is a man between 60 and 70 years old with COVID-19, enrolled during active disease. Input material: peripheral blood. CDR3 nucleotide sequence: TGTGCCAGCAGCAAGATAGAGAGCTCCTACGAGCAGTACTTC. It is translated as CASSKIESSYEQYF.